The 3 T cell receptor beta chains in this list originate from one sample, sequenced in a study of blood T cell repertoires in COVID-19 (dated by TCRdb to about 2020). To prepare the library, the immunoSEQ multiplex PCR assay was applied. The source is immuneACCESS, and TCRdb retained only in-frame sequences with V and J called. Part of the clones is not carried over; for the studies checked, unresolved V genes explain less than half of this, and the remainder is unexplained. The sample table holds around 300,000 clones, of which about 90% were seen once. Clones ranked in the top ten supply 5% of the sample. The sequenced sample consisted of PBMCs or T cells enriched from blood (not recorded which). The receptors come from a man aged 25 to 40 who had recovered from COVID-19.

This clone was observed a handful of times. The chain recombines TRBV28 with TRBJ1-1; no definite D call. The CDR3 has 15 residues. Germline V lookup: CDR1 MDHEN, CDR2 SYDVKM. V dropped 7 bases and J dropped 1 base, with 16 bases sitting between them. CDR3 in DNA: TGTGCCAGCATTTATAGTCATTCCGAGAACACTGAAGCTTTCTTT. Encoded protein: CASIYSHSENTEAFF.

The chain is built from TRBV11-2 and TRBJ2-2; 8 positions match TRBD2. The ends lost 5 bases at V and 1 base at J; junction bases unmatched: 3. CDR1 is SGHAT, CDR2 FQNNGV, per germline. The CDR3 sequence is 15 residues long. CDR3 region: CASSVAGKNTGELFF. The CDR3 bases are TGTGCCAGCAGCGTAGCGGGAAAGAACACCGGGGAGCTGTTTTTT.

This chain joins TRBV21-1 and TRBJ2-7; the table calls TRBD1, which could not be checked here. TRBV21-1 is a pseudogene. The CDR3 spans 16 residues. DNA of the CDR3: TGTGCCAGCAGCAAAGAGCGGACAGGGAGATCCTACGAGCAGTACTTC. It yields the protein CASSKERTGRSYEQYF.